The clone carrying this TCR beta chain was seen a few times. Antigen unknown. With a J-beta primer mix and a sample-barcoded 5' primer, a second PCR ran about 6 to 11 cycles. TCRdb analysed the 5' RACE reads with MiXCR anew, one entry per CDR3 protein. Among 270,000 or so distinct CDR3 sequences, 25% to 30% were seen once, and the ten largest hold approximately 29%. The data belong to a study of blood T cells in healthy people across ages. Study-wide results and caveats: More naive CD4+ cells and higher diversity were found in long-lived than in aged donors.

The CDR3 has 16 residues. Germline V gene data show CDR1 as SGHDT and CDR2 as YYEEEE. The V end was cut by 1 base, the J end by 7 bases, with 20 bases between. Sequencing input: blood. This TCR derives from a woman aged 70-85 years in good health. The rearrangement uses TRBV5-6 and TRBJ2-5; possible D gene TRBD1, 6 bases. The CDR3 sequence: CASSLWGLGPAVTQYF. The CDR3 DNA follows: TGTGCCAGCAGCTTGTGGGGGCTAGGCCCTGCGGTGACCCAGTACTTC.